This TCR beta chain derives from a study of T cell changes during pregnancy in multiple sclerosis. This table comes from immunoSEQ multiplex PCR, and its TCRdb copy is limited to in-frame clones, with some not included. The table includes about 14,000 clones, almost 90% detected once. CDR1 is MNHNS, CDR2 SASEGT, per germline. CDR3 length: 13 residues. V was trimmed by 6 bases and J by 3 bases, leaving 11 bases between them. This receptor was taken from a female donor with multiple sclerosis, enrolled in a pregnancy study. The rearrangement uses TRBV6-1 and TRBJ1-1; TRBD1 might be the D (6 bases). The sample in question was CD8+ T cells from peripheral blood mononuclear cells, obtained in the first trimester of pregnancy. In nucleotides, the CDR3 is TGTGCCAGCAGCTCCGGGGGGCACACTGAAGCTTTCTTT. Protein sequence: CASSSGGHTEAFF.